These 19 T cell receptor beta chains were all obtained from the same sample, sequenced in a study of T cells in Graves' hyperthyroidism and ophthalmopathy. RNA transcripts yielded amplified TCR beta CDR3 regions. HTBI primers were employed in a first-round RT-PCR of the TCR CDR3. MiXCR, run by TCRdb on the multiplex PCR reads, gives a single entry per CDR3 protein. The table records around 540,000 distinct CDR3 sequences, about 45% of them present only once. Sequencing used peripheral blood or thyroid tissue (not recorded which). All receptors come from a woman aged 18-30 years with Graves' hyperthyroidism.

In its sample, this clonotype was seen many times. V gene TRBV11-2 combines with J gene TRBJ1-5, with D uncertain. The V gene lost 1 base and the J gene lost 7 bases, with 14 bases spanning the gap. The CDR3 length is 15 residues. CDR1 and CDR2 from the germline V gene are SGHAT and FQNNGV. CDR3 in amino acids: CASSLGWLGNQPQHF. CDR3 DNA sequence: TGTGCCAGCAGCTTAGGGTGGCTGGGGAACCAGCCCCAGCATTTT.

In this sample, this clonotype turned up a few times. The V call is TRBV7-6, the J call TRBJ1-4, with D unresolved. The CDR3 consists of 13 residues. Trimming left V 5 bases short and J 5 bases short, with 9 bases between. Germline CDR1 SGHVS, CDR2 FNYEAQ. The CDR3 is CASSRTVNEKLFF. The CDR3 DNA is TGTGCCAGCAGCCGGACGGTGAATGAAAAACTGTTTTTT. Full variable domain (outside the CDR3, taken from reference TRBV7-6 and TRBJ1-4): GAGVSQSPRYKVTKRGQDVALRCDPISGHVSLYWYRQALGQGPEFLTYFNYEAQQDKSGLPNDRFSAERPEGSISTLTIQRTEQRDSAMYRCASSRTVNEKLFFGSGTQLSVL.

The chain joins TRBV7-8 to TRBJ1-5; no definite D call. CDR3 length: 16 amino acids. V was clipped by 5 bases and J by 1 base, with 15 bases between them. The V gene's germline CDR1 is SGHVS and CDR2 FQNEAQ. CDR3 residues: CASSLSAGGSNQPQHF. The CDR3 region has the DNA TGTGCCAGCAGCCTTTCAGCGGGAGGGAGCAATCAGCCCCAGCATTTT.

The gene calls are TRBV15 and TRBJ1-2; 7 positions agree with TRBD1. Germline V gene lookup returns CDR1 LNHNV and CDR2 YYDKDF (reference sequence). V lost 1 base and J lost 4; bases outside the gene matches: 6. The CDR3 extends over 15 amino acids. CDR3 in DNA: TGTGCCACCAGCAGAGGACAGGGCGAGGGCTATGGCTACACCTTC. Translated, it gives CATSRGQGEGYGYTF.

The V and J genes are TRBV7-9 and TRBJ2-7; D unclear. In germline, CDR1 is SEHNR, CDR2 FQNEAQ (reference sequence). This CDR3 spans 14 amino acids. V lost 5 bases to trimming and J lost 7 bases, with 18 bases between them. The CDR3 region is CASSTHLGRDEQYF. Written as DNA, the CDR3 is TGTGCCAGCAGCACCCACTTAGGGCGAGATGAGCAGTACTTC.

This clonotype was observed many times. The V call is TRBV7-6, the J call TRBJ2-2, with a tentative D call TRBD2 (5 bases). This CDR3 region has 14 residues. In germline, CDR1 is SGHVS, CDR2 FNYEAQ. Trimming left V 6 bases short and J 0 bases short, with 8 bases between. The CDR3 region is CASRKEANTGELFF. The CDR3, as DNA: TGTGCCAGCAGAAAGGAGGCGAACACCGGGGAGCTGTTTTTT.

The sample holds a few counts of this clonotype. The chain combines TRBV20-1 with TRBJ2-7, with D possibly being TRBD1 (6 bases). V was trimmed by 6 bases and J by 5 bases, leaving 17 bases between them. CDR1 and CDR2 from the germline V gene are DFQATT and SNEGSKA (reference sequence). This CDR3 contains 13 residues. CDR3 loop: CSASEGVRDEQYF. The CDR3 DNA reads TGCAGTGCCTCCGAGGGGGTGCGCGACGAGCAGTACTTC.

This clonotype has at least ten counts. J is TRBJ1-6 and V is TRBV7-6; D uncertain. The CDR3 is 16 residues long. Trimming left V 5 bases short and J 7 bases short, with 18 bases between. Germline values: CDR1 SGHVS, CDR2 FNYEAQ. The CDR3 spells CASSRMAGSGNSPLHF. For the CDR3, the DNA is TGTGCCAGCAGCCGAATGGCCGGATCTGGCAATTCACCCCTCCACTTT.

Concerning this clonotype itself: This may be a read error, as it is one base from a much larger clone. The chain joins TRBV15 to TRBJ1-1, with D tentatively TRBD1 (6 bases). Trimming left V 0 bases short and J 4 bases short, with 12 bases between. Germline loops: CDR1 LNHNV, CDR2 YYDKDF (reference sequence). The CDR3 length is 15 residues. The CDR3: CATSRDAGASTEAFF. The CDR3 coding sequence is TGTGCCACCAGCAGAGATGCAGGGGCGAGCACTGAAGCTTTCTTT.

This chain uses TRBV7-2 with TRBJ1-1, with D unresolved. Trimming shortened V by 3 bases and J by 4 bases, and 18 bases separated the two germline ends. The CDR3 extends over 16 amino acids. Germline assignment: CDR1 SGHTA and CDR2 FQGNSA. CDR3 bases: TGTGCCAGCAGCTTTCTGGGTAAGCGTCCCCTCACTGAAGCTTTCTTT. Its translation: CASSFLGKRPLTEAFF.

The chain couples TRBV25-1 to TRBJ1-2; tentative D call: TRBD1 (5 bases). V gave up 6 bases and J gave up 7 bases, with 24 bases separating them. The germline V gene has CDR1 MGHDK and CDR2 SYGVNS. The CDR3 totals 16 residues. CDR3: CASSKPGTETEGGYTF. CDR3 nucleotides: TGTGCCAGCAGCAAGCCCGGGACCGAAACAGAGGGTGGCTACACCTTC.

The chain combines TRBV14 with TRBJ2-5; 7 bases map to TRBD1. This CDR3 has 14 amino acids. The V gene's germline CDR1 is SGHDN and CDR2 FVKESK. V was clipped by 5 bases and J by 0 bases; unmatched bases: 3. The CDR3 is CASSGQAYQETQYF. CDR3 coding DNA: TGTGCCAGCAGCGGACAGGCGTACCAAGAGACCCAGTACTTC. Using reference TRBV14 and TRBJ2-5 for the parts outside the CDR3, the full variable domain is EAGVTQFPSHSVIEKGQTVTLRCDPISGHDNLYWYRRVMGKEIKFLLHFVKESKQDESGMPNNRFLAERTGGTYSTLKVQPAELEDSGVYFCASSGQAYQETQYFGPGTRLLVL.

The V and J genes are TRBV19 and TRBJ1-4, with D uncertain. The CDR3 has 13 amino acids. V dropped 8 bases and J dropped 2 bases, with 9 bases sitting between them. The germline V gene encodes CDR1 LNHDA and CDR2 SQIVND (reference sequence). CDR3 sequence reads: CASLAGTNEKLFF. CDR3 nucleotide sequence: TGTGCCAGTCTGGCGGGGACTAATGAAAAACTGTTTTTT.

The gene calls are TRBV11-2 and TRBJ1-5; 7 bases agree with TRBD1. CDR1 and CDR2 from the germline V gene are SGHAT and FQNNGV. The V gene end was trimmed by 0 bases and the J gene end by 7 bases; junction bases not matched to a gene: 6. The CDR3 covers 15 residues. CDR3 amino acids: CASSLEAGGSQPQHF. CDR3 nucleotide sequence: TGTGCCAGCAGCTTAGAGGCAGGGGGGAGCCAGCCCCAGCATTTT.

This clonotype was found many times. The chain links TRBV20-1 to TRBJ2-7; tentative D call: TRBD2 (5 bases). Trimming pared 1 base from V and 6 bases from J, leaving 16 bases between. In germline, CDR1 is DFQATT, CDR2 SNEGSKA (reference sequence). The CDR3 covers 14 residues. CDR3 in amino acids: CSARGLAFGLEQYF. The CDR3 DNA reads TGCAGTGCTAGAGGGCTAGCTTTTGGCCTCGAGCAGTACTTC.

The chain couples TRBV10-3 to TRBJ2-7; 12 nucleotides agree with TRBD2. Trimming removed 0 bases from V and 5 bases from J; junction bases left unmatched: 11. This CDR3 is built from 18 residues. Germline V CDR1 and CDR2: ENHRY, SYGVKD. In nucleotides, the CDR3 is TGTGCCATCAGTGAGTCGAGCCAGCTAGCGGGAGGGCCCGACGAGCAGTACTTC. Protein product: CAISESSQLAGGPDEQYF.

The CDR3 loop is CASGSDRGEKLFF. CDR3 coding DNA: TGTGCTAGTGGTTCGGACAGGGGGGAAAAACTGTTTTTT. The chain has TRBV12-5 and TRBJ1-4, with 10 bases identical to TRBD1. CDR3 length equals 13 residues. After removal of 4 bases from V and 8 bases from J, the junction contained 1 base not matched to a gene. CDR1 and CDR2 from the germline V gene are LGHNT and FRNRAP. The full variable domain, rest sourced from reference TRBV12-5 and TRBJ1-4, is DARVTQTPRHKVTEMGQEVTMRCQPILGHNTVFWYRQTMMQGLELLAYFRNRAPLDDSGMPKDRFSAEMPDATLATLKIQPSEPRDSAVYFCASGSDRGEKLFFGSGTQLSVL.

This clonotype was detected ten times or more. The rearrangement joins TRBV7-8 to TRBJ1-2, with D unresolved. This CDR3 has 14 residues. Trimming took 2 bases from V and 4 from J, leaving 11 bases between them. CDR1 is SGHVS and CDR2 is FQNEAQ in the germline V gene. CDR3 residues: CASSLIAGGYGYTF. The CDR3 DNA follows: TGTGCCAGCAGCTTAATCGCAGGAGGCTATGGCTACACCTTC.

The rearrangement joins TRBV7-9 to TRBJ2-2, with 9 bases identical to TRBD1. CDR3 size: 16 residues. Germline CDR1 is SEHNR and CDR2 is FQNEAQ (reference sequence). Unmatched junction bases numbered 8, after V lost 5 bases and J lost 4 bases. The CDR3 is CASSKPGQGFTGELFF. DNA of the CDR3: TGTGCCAGCAGCAAACCGGGACAGGGATTCACCGGGGAGCTGTTTTTT.